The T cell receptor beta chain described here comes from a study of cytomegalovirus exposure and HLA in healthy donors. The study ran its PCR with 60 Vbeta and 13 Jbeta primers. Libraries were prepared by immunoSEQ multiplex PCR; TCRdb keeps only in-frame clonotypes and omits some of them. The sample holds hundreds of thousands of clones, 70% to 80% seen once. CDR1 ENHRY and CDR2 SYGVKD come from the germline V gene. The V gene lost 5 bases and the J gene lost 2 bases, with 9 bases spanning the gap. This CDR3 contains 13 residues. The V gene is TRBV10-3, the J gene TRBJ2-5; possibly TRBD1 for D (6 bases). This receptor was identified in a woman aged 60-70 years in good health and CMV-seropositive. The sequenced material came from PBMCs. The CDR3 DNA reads TGTGCCATCAGTCCTGGACAGCAAGAGACCCAGTACTTC. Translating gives CAISPGQQETQYF.